The 19 T cell receptor beta chains in this list originate from one sample, sequenced in a study of blood T cell repertoires in COVID-19. The table came from immunoSEQ multiplex PCR; TCRdb's copy has only in-frame clones and leaves some out. The sample yields some 46,000 clones, 80% to 90% seen once. Sequencing was done on a sample of peripheral blood. These receptors came from a woman over 75 with COVID-19, enrolled during active disease.

This chain joins TRBV7-2 and TRBJ2-7, with D perhaps TRBD1 (5 bases). V lost 2 bases to trimming and J lost 0 bases, with 8 bases between them. Germline V gene sequence: CDR1 SGHTA, CDR2 FQGNSA. This CDR3 is built from 14 residues. CDR3 amino acids: CASSLFQGSYEQYF. CDR3 DNA: TGTGCCAGCAGCTTATTCCAGGGCTCCTACGAGCAGTACTTC.

The rearrangement uses TRBV5-4 and TRBJ1-2; 7 bases map to TRBD1. The CDR3 has 15 residues. The V gene's germline CDR1 is SGHNT and CDR2 YYREEE (reference sequence). J lost 4 bases, V lost 0 bases, and 6 bases had no gene match. The CDR3 nucleotides are TGTGCCAGCAGCTTGGAGGGGACAGCAGCCTATGGCTACACCTTC. Translating it yields CASSLEGTAAYGYTF.

This clone occurred a few times. The gene calls are TRBV29-1 and TRBJ2-1; weak D call: TRBD2 (6 bases). Per the germline V gene, CDR1 is SQVTM and CDR2 is ANQGSEA. This CDR3 has 15 residues. CDR3 in DNA: TGCAGTCGGGGGTCCGCGGGGAGTCCCTACAATGAGCAGTTCTTC. It encodes CSRGSAGSPYNEQFF.

The chain joins TRBV6-6 to TRBJ2-1, with 15 bases lining up with TRBD2. The J segment lost 6 bases and the V segment lost 5 bases, leaving 8 bases of the junction unmatched. Germline CDR1 is MNHNY and CDR2 is SVGAGI (reference sequence). The CDR3 contains 17 residues. As DNA, the CDR3 is TGTGCCAGCAGTCTGGGACTAGCGGGGGGACTTTTCAATGAGCAGTTCTTC. It yields the protein CASSLGLAGGLFNEQFF.

V and J are TRBV9 and TRBJ2-4; 9 bases agree with TRBD1. Trimming cost V 4 bases and J 0 bases; bases outside gene matches: 14. In germline, CDR1 is SGDLS, CDR2 YYNGEE. The CDR3 has 19 residues. Here the CDR3 DNA reads TGTGCCAGCAGCTCAGGGGGGGGACAGGGAGACCTAGCCAAAAACATTCAGTACTTC. Translating it yields CASSSGGGQGDLAKNIQYF.

The V and J genes are TRBV4-2 and TRBJ2-5; 12 bases fit TRBD2. Germline CDR1 LGHNA, CDR2 YNFKEQ. The CDR3 contains 19 residues. With V trimmed by 1 base and J by 5 bases, 14 bases remained unmatched. The CDR3 reads CASSQGRRRLAGEIETQYF. The CDR3, as DNA: TGTGCCAGCAGCCAAGGGAGGAGACGACTAGCGGGAGAAATTGAGACCCAGTACTTC.

The CDR3 is CASGQETNYGYTF. CDR3 DNA sequence: TGTGCCAGTGGACAGGAGACTAACTATGGCTACACCTTC. The V call is TRBV2, the J call TRBJ1-2; 7 bases fit TRBD1. The germline V gene encodes CDR1 SNHLY and CDR2 FYNNEI. V shed 9 bases, J shed 0 bases, and the junction held 4 bases outside the gene matches. This CDR3 contains 13 residues.

This chain connects TRBV6-6 to TRBJ2-3; TRBD2 matches 10 bases. The germline gives CDR1 MNHNY, CDR2 SVGAGI (reference sequence). V lost 0 bases, J lost 2 bases, and 2 bases stayed unmatched. The CDR3 extends over 16 amino acids. The CDR3 DNA is TGTGCCAGCAGTTACTCAGCGGGGGGGCTCACAGATACGCAGTATTTT. This codes for CASSYSAGGLTDTQYF.

This clone appeared a single time. The J gene is TRBJ2-1, the V gene TRBV5-1; tentatively, D is TRBD2 (5 bases). The CDR3 has 13 residues. Germline-derived CDR1 and CDR2 are SGHRS and YFSETQ. Trimming pared 1 base from V and 9 bases from J, leaving 11 bases between. The CDR3 DNA sequence: TGCGCCAGCAGCTTGCGGGGAAATGGTGAGCAGTTCTTC. It specifies CASSLRGNGEQFF.

The chain joins TRBV27 to TRBJ1-2; 8 nucleotides line up with TRBD1. The V gene end was trimmed by 8 bases and the J gene end by 3 bases; junction bases not matched to a gene: 11. The CDR3 has 15 residues. Germline CDR1 is MNHEY and CDR2 is SMNVEV (reference sequence). CDR3 in amino acids: CASGNSDRVYYGYTF. The CDR3 DNA is TGTGCCAGCGGAAACTCGGACAGGGTCTACTATGGCTACACCTTC.

The V call is TRBV18, the J call TRBJ2-1; 13 nucleotides align to TRBD2. Germline loops: CDR1 KGHSH, CDR2 LQKENI. The trim removed 2 bases at V and 2 bases at J, leaving 0 bases unmatched. There are 16 residues in the CDR3. The CDR3 protein is CASSPGTSGAYNEQFF. CDR3 nucleotide sequence: TGTGCCAGCTCACCAGGGACTAGCGGGGCCTACAATGAGCAGTTCTTC.

The CDR3 region is CASSQPGLGTDTQYF. CDR3 nucleotide sequence: TGTGCCAGTTCCCAGCCGGGACTAGGAACAGATACGCAGTATTTT. The chain couples TRBV19 to TRBJ2-3; 8 bases are a match to TRBD2. V shed 8 bases, J shed 3 bases, and the junction held 10 bases outside the gene matches. Germline CDR1 and CDR2: LNHDA and SQIVND (reference sequence). The CDR3 has 15 amino acids.

This chain joins TRBV5-1 and TRBJ2-2; D is perhaps TRBD2 (6 bases). The CDR3 has 12 amino acids. V was shortened by 9 bases and J by 6 bases, with 12 bases between the two germline ends. Germline V lookup: CDR1 SGHRS, CDR2 YFSETQ. DNA for the CDR3: TGCGCCACCACCAGGGAGGCCGGGGAGCTGTTTTTT. Translating it yields CATTREAGELFF.

This chain uses TRBV3-1 (or the pseudogene TRBV3-2) with TRBJ1-1, with 8 bases identical to TRBD1. V dropped 3 bases and J dropped 1; count of bases not matched to a gene: 13. Germline CDR1 is LGHDT and CDR2 is YNNKEL (reference sequence). The CDR3 is made up of 18 amino acids. Here the CDR3 DNA reads TGTGCCAGCAGCCACCTTCCCCCCTTCGACAGGGGGAACACTGAAGCTTTCTTT. It yields the protein CASSHLPPFDRGNTEAFF.

The V gene is TRBV7-9, the J gene TRBJ2-5, with 15 bases that match TRBD2. The CDR3 sequence is 15 residues long. V trimming: 4 bases; J trimming: 4 bases; junction bases outside the gene matches: 1. The V gene's germline CDR1 is SEHNR and CDR2 FQNEAQ (reference sequence). The CDR3 nucleotides are TGTGCCAGCAGCTCGGGACTAGCGGGGGGAGAGACCCAGTACTTC. Residues: CASSSGLAGGETQYF.

V and J are TRBV7-6 and TRBJ2-5; 9 positions agree with TRBD1. CDR1 is SGHVS, CDR2 FNYEAQ, per germline. Losses at the gene ends were 5 bases for V and 5 bases for J; bases not matched to a gene: 9. This CDR3 has 15 amino acids. The CDR3 region is CASSGHRGRVETQYF. CDR3 nucleotides: TGTGCCAGCAGCGGACACAGGGGGCGCGTGGAGACCCAGTACTTC.

This clone was seen a handful of times. V gene TRBV7-3 combines with J gene TRBJ2-2, with 10 bases that match TRBD2. CDR1 is SGHTA, CDR2 FQGTGA, per germline. The CDR3 loop spans 16 amino acids. With V trimmed by 2 bases and J by 6 bases, 6 bases remained unmatched. Here the CDR3 DNA reads TGTGCCAGCAGCTTAGCGCAGGGACTAGCGCCCGGGGAGCTGTTTTTT. As protein: CASSLAQGLAPGELFF.

The chain recombines TRBV7-9 with TRBJ2-3; D perhaps matches TRBD1 (6 bases). Germline V gives CDR1 SEHNR, CDR2 FQNEAQ (reference sequence). V was shortened by 5 bases and J by 0 bases, with 18 bases between the two germline ends. This CDR3 has 17 amino acids. The CDR3 region has the DNA TGTGCCAGCAGCCTGGCACAGGGCCTCCTTAGCACAGATACGCAGTATTTT. This sequence encodes CASSLAQGLLSTDTQYF.

The chain couples TRBV15 to TRBJ2-3, with D uncertain. The CDR3 length is 15 residues. Germline lookup yields CDR1 LNHNV and CDR2 YYDKDF (reference sequence). Trimming stripped 3 bases from V and 1 base from J, with 11 bases between. The CDR3 DNA follows: TGTGCCACCAGCAGGGCAGGTGTCGGCACAGATACGCAGTATTTT. Its translation: CATSRAGVGTDTQYF.